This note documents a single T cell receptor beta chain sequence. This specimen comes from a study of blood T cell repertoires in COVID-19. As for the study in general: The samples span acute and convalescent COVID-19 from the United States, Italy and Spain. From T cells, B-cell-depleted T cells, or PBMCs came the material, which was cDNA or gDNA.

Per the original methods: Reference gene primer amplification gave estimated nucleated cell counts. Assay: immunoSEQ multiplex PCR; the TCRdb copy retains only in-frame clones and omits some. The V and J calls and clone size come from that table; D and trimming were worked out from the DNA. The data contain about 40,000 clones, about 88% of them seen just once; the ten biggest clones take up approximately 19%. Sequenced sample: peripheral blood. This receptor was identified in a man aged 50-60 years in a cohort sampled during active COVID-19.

CDR3 residues: CASSETRIGSSNQPQHF. The CDR3 DNA is TGTGCCAGCAGCGAGACGAGGATCGGGTCGAGCAATCAGCCCCAGCATTTT. The rearrangement links TRBV5-5 to TRBJ1-5, with D unclear. The germline V and J ends were trimmed by 4 bases and 1 base, with 18 bases remaining between them. Germline V lookup: CDR1 SGHKS, CDR2 YYEKEE (reference sequence). CDR3 length: 17 residues.